Following are 11 T cell receptor beta chains from one sample sequenced in a study of CD8+CD57+ T cells in acquired aplastic anemia. CDR3 and TCR beta VDJ profiling relied on genomic DNA as the template. TCRdb ran MiXCR on the reads and lists one entry per CDR3 protein. The data show 150,000 to 200,000 distinct CDR3 sequences, 47% seen once. Sequencing involved patients with CD8+CD57+ cell expansion previously shown by flow cytometry. The sample taken for sequencing was sorted CD4+, CD8+, or CD8+CD57+ T cells (not recorded which) from PBMCs. Receptor source: a human donor with aplastic anemia.

This clonotype has at least ten counts. The rearrangement uses TRBV5-4 and TRBJ2-1, with 12 bases identical to TRBD1. Germline assignment: CDR1 SGHNT and CDR2 YYREEE (reference sequence). Unmatched junction bases numbered 4, after V lost 0 bases and J lost 6 bases. The CDR3 has 16 residues. CDR3 loop: CASSLGGQGAVNEQFF. CDR3 nucleotide sequence: TGTGCCAGCAGCTTGGGGGGACAGGGGGCGGTCAATGAGCAGTTCTTC.

Concerning this clonotype: This CDR3 is missing its conserved last phenylalanine or tryptophan, likely due to a read error. As DNA, the CDR3 is TGTGCCGGCAGTGACGGCAGTCTATATGGCTACACCCTC. Amino acids: CAGSDGSLYGYTL. The chain employs TRBV2 and TRBJ1-2; D not certain. The CDR3 contains 13 residues. CDR1 and CDR2 (germline): SNHLY, FYNNEI.

The gene calls are TRBV6-5 and TRBJ2-7, with D unresolved. The V end was cut by 2 bases, the J end by 6 bases, with 8 bases between. CDR3 length: 12 residues. CDR1 and CDR2 from the germline V gene are MNHEY and SVGAGI. For the CDR3, the DNA is TGTGCCAGCAGTTACGGTGGAGCCGAGCAGTACTTC. Its protein is CASSYGGAEQYF.

The rearrangement joins TRBV7-9 to TRBJ2-3, with 7 bases identical to TRBD2. The length of the CDR3 is 18 residues. The ends lost 4 bases at V and 1 base at J; junction bases unmatched: 14. CDR1 and CDR2 from the germline V gene are SEHNR and FQNEAQ (reference sequence). Here the CDR3 DNA reads TGTGCCAGCAGCTACGGTAGGCTAGCGGAAGGAGGCACAGATACGCAGTATTTT. Amino acids: CASSYGRLAEGGTDTQYF.

This clonotype was observed at least ten times. The V and J genes are TRBV19 and TRBJ1-2; perhaps TRBD1 as D (5 bases). The V end was cut by 7 bases, the J end by 8 bases, with 17 bases between. Germline V gives CDR1 LNHDA, CDR2 SQIVND (reference sequence). CDR3 length: 13 amino acids. CDR3 sequence (DNA): TGTGCCAGTAAGCGTCTTGGGACGGGCGGCTACACCTTC. Translated, it gives CASKRLGTGGYTF. Drawing the rest from reference TRBV19 and TRBJ1-2, the complete variable domain is DGGITQSPKYLFRKEGQNVTLSCEQNLNHDAMYWYRQDPGQGLRLIYYSQIVNDFQKGDIAEGYSVSREKKESFPLTVTSAQKNPTAFYLCASKRLGTGGYTFGSGTRLTVV.

The chain couples TRBV7-2 to TRBJ2-3, with D maybe TRBD1 (6 bases). Per the germline V gene, CDR1 is SGHTA and CDR2 is FQGNSA. The CDR3 extends over 13 amino acids. V dropped 9 bases and J dropped 2 bases, with 12 bases sitting between them. CDR3 residues: CASRTVATDTQYF. CDR3 DNA: TGTGCCAGTAGGACAGTCGCCACAGATACGCAGTATTTT.

This clonotype has just a few counts. This chain joins TRBV28 and TRBJ1-6, with a weak D call TRBD1 (5 bases). From germline, CDR1 is MDHEN and CDR2 SYDVKM. Trimming shortened V by 3 bases and J by 7 bases, and 13 bases separated the two germline ends. The CDR3 has 15 residues. The CDR3 bases are TGTGCCAGCAGTTTTCCGGGACCGGCAAATTCACCCCTCCACTTT. Translation gives CASSFPGPANSPLHF. Looking up the rest from reference TRBV28 and TRBJ1-6 gives the full variable domain: DVKVTQSSRYLVKRTGEKVFLECVQDMDHENMFWYRQDPGLGLRLIYFSYDVKMKEKGDIPEGYSVSREKKERFSLILESASTNQTSMYLCASSFPGPANSPLHFGNGTRLTVT.

As regards this clonotype: Lacking the conserved final phenylalanine or tryptophan, this CDR3 likely reflects a read error. J is TRBJ1-2 and V is TRBV18, with D possibly matching TRBD1 (5 bases). This CDR3 has 15 residues. Trimming left V 6 bases short and J 9 bases short, with 23 bases between. CDR1 and CDR2 from the germline V gene are KGHSH and LQKENI. The CDR3 sequence: CASSLSVGGVSRYTL. Written as DNA, the CDR3 is TGTGCCAGCTCCCTATCCGTGGGAGGGGTCAGTCGCTACACCCTC.

The sample holds a few counts of this clonotype. The chain links TRBV12-5 to TRBJ1-1, with D perhaps matching TRBD1 (5 bases). V was cut by 1 base and J by 7 bases, with 7 bases left in between. The CDR3 totals 12 residues. Germline V gives CDR1 LGHNT, CDR2 FRNRAP. CDR3 amino acids: CASGLGGGEAFF. Written as DNA, the CDR3 is TGTGCTAGTGGTTTGGGGGGCGGTGAAGCTTTCTTT.

This clonotype was observed many times. The chain combines TRBV7-2 with TRBJ2-7, with 8 bases fitting TRBD1. CDR1 and CDR2 from the germline V gene are SGHTA and FQGNSA. Trimming cost V 1 base and J 2 bases; bases outside gene matches: 7. The CDR3 has 16 amino acids. CDR3 bases: TGTGCCAGCAGCTTAGTGGCAGGGGGCCCCCCCTACGAGCAGTACTTC. It is translated as CASSLVAGGPPYEQYF.

This chain links TRBV10-3 with TRBJ2-3, with 12 nucleotides matching TRBD2. J lost 3 bases, V lost 0 bases, and 1 base had no gene match. Germline CDR1 and CDR2: ENHRY and SYGVKD. CDR3 length equals 16 residues. The CDR3 DNA is TGTGCCATCAGTGAGTCCACTAGCGGGAGGACAGATACGCAGTATTTT. Its protein is CAISESTSGRTDTQYF.